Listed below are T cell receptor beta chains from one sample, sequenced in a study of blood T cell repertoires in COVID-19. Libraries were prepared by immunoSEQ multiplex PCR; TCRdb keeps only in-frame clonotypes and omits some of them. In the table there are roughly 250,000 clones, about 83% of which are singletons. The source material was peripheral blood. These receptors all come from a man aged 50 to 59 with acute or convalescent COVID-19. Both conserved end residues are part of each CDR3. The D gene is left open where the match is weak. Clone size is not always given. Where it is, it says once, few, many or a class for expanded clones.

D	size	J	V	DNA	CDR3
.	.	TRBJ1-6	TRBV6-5	TGTGCCAGCATATGGGCAGCAAATTCACCCCTCCACTTT	CASIWAANSPLHF
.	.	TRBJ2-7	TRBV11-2	TGTGCCAGCAGCTTACGGCCAGGGGACGCCTACGAGCAGTACTTC	CASSLRPGDAYEQYF
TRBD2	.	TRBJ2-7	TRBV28	TGTGCCAGCTCCTCTTGGGGGGGGAGCTCCTACGAGCAGTACTTC	CASSSWGGSSYEQYF
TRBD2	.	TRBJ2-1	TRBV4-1	TGCGCCAGCAGCCAAGAGCCAGCGGGAGGGCCTAGTGAGCAGTTCTTC	CASSQEPAGGPSEQFF
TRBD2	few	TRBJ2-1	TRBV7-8	TGTGCCAGCAGCTTGGGACTAGCTCGAAGCTCCTACAATGAGCAGTTCTTC	CASSLGLARSSYNEQFF
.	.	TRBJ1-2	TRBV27	TGTGCCAGCAGTTTATTAGGGGGAGATGGCTACACCTTC	CASSLLGGDGYTF
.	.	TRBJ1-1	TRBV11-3	TGTGCCAGCAGCTTAGACGCCCAGGGTGACACTGAAGCTTTCTTT	CASSLDAQGDTEAFF
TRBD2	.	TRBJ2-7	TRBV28	TGTGCCAGCAGTTTCCGGACTAGCGGGATCCACAGCGAGCAGTACTTC	CASSFRTSGIHSEQYF
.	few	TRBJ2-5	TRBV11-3	TGTGCCAGCAGCTTAGCAGGGATACAAGAGACCCAGTACTTC	CASSLAGIQETQYF
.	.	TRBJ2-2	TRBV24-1	TGTGCCACCAGTGACCCGGTATGGTCCGGGGAGCTGTTTTTT	CATSDPVWSGELFF
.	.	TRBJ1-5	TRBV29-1	TGCAGCGTTGGTGGTGGGGGGGAACGACAGCCCCAGCATTTT	CSVGGGGERQPQHF
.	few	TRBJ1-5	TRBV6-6	TGTGCCAGCAGTCCCCCAGGGGTCGGTTTCGGCAATCAGCCCCAGCATTTT	CASSPPGVGFGNQPQHF
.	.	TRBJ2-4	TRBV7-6	TGTGCCAGCAGCTTAGTTTGTCGGGTGGCCAAAAACATTCAGTACTTC	CASSLVCRVAKNIQYF
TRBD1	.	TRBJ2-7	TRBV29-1	TGCAGCGTTGGACCCGGGACAGGGATATCTAGCGAGCAGTACTTC	CSVGPGTGISSEQYF
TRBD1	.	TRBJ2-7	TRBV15	TGTGCCACCAGCAGAAGACAGGGGCGTACCTACGAGCAGTACTTC	CATSRRQGRTYEQYF
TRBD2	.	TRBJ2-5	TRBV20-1	TGCAGTGCTAGTTCGACTAGCGGACGACAAGAGACCCAGTACTTC	CSASSTSGRQETQYF
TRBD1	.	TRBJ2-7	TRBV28	TGTGCCAGCAGTCTAATCACAGGGGGAGCCTACGAGCAGTACTTC	CASSLITGGAYEQYF
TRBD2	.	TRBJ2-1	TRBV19	TGTGCCAGTAGTGTAAGCGGGGGGGCCTACAATGAGCAGTTCTTC	CASSVSGGAYNEQFF
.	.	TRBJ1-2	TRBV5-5	TGTGCCAGCAGCGTACAGGGAGCCTACACCTTC	CASSVQGAYTF
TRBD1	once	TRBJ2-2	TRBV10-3	TGTGCCATCAGCCCCGCCACTCAGGGGGCGAACACCGGGGAGCTGTTTTTT	CAISPATQGANTGELFF
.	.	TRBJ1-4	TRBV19	TGTGCCAGTAGTATGCGCCCCTCCCATGAAAAACTGTTTTTT	CASSMRPSHEKLFF
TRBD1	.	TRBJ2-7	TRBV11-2	TGTGCCAGCAGCTTAGCGGGGGGGACAGGGGAATTCAAGCAGTACTTC	CASSLAGGTGEFKQYF
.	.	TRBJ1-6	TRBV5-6	TGTGCCAGCAGCCTGAGTAATTCACCCCTCCACTTT	CASSLSNSPLHF
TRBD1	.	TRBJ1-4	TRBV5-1	TGCGCCAGCAGTAGAGACAGGGGTAATGAAAAACTGTTTTTT	CASSRDRGNEKLFF
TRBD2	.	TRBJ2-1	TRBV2	TGTGCCAGCAGAGCCCGCGGGGGGCCCTACAATGAGCAGTTCTTC	CASRARGGPYNEQFF
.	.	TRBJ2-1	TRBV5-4	TGTGCCAGCAGACTGGGGGGGGGCGCCGGTCGGGATGAGCAGTTCTTC	CASRLGGGAGRDEQFF
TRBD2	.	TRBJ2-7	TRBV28	TGTGCCAGCAGATCACCGGGACTAGCGGCTGGCGAGCAGTACTTC	CASRSPGLAAGEQYF
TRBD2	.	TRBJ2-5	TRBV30	TGTGCCTGGAGTGGCGGGGGACGAGAGACCCAGTACTTC	CAWSGGGRETQYF
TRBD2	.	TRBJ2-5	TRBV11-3	TGTGCCAGCAGCTTAGATTACCGGGAGGGCGGGGAGACCCAGTACTTC	CASSLDYREGGETQYF
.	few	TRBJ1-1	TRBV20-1	TGCAGTGCTAGTGGTACAGAGGGGGTTCGGGCTGAAGCTTTCTTT	CSASGTEGVRAEAFF
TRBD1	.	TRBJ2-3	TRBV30	TGTGCCTGGAGTGCTCTTGACAGGGGGCCCGCGGATACGCAGTATTTT	CAWSALDRGPADTQYF
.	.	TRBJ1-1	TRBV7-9	TGTGCCAGCAGCTTAGCGATAGCATCTAACACTGAAGCTTTCTTT	CASSLAIASNTEAFF
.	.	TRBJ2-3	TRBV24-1	TGTGCCACTTCCCTCGGGACTTTTACTAGCACAGATACGCAGTATTTT	CATSLGTFTSTDTQYF
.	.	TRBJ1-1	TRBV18	TGTGCCAGCTCACCAAGACGCGGGGAGTCCACTGAAGCTTTCTTT	CASSPRRGESTEAFF
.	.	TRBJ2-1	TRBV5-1	TGCGCCAGCAGCCCCACACGGACTGGGGTCGGTGAGCAGTTCTTC	CASSPTRTGVGEQFF
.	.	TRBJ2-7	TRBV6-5	TGTGCCAGCAGTTACGGCTACAGGCTCTACGAGCAGTACTTC	CASSYGYRLYEQYF
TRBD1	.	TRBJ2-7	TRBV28	TGTGCCAGCAGGTTGAAGGACAGGGGATACGAGCAGTACTTC	CASRLKDRGYEQYF
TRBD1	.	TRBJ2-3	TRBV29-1	TGCAGCGTTGGTTTCGGGACAGGGGTGGGAGATACGCAGTATTTT	CSVGFGTGVGDTQYF
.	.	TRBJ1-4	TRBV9	TGTGCCAGCAGCGCGAGCGGGAGCTGGGGGGAAAAACTGTTTTTT	CASSASGSWGEKLFF
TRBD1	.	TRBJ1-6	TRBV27	TGTGCCAGCAGTCCCAGACAGGGTCTGACTTCACCCCTCCACTTT	CASSPRQGLTSPLHF
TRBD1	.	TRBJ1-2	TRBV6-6	TGTGCCACTGGGACAGTTGGCTATGGCTACACCTTC	CATGTVGYGYTF
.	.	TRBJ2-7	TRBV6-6	TGTGCCAGCAGCCAATTGGCACCCTACGAGCAGTACTTC	CASSQLAPYEQYF
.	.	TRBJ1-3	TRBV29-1	TGCAGCGTTGGAGGGGGCTCTGGAAACACCATATATTTT	CSVGGGSGNTIYF